These 19 T cell receptor beta chains originate from one sample sequenced in a study of CD8 T cells in ankylosing spondylitis. Via MiXCR, TCRdb re-called the 5' RACE reads, giving one row per CDR3 protein. Found here are about 130,000 distinct CDR3 sequences, about a tenth of them singletons; the top ten hold more than 3%. The specimen was blood, either unsorted or a sorted T cell fraction (not recorded which). All receptors come from a male donor with ankylosing spondylitis or in good health (not recorded which).

The genes are TRBV10-2 and TRBJ2-3, with 7 bases identical to TRBD2. This CDR3 contains 12 residues. Per germline, CDR1 WSHSY and CDR2 SAAADI. The V segment lost 6 bases and the J segment 4 bases; nucleotides outside the gene matches: 1. As DNA, the CDR3 is TGCGCCAGCAGGCGGGAGCCAGATACGCAGTATTTT. It encodes CASRREPDTQYF.

This clonotype was observed at least ten times. The gene calls are TRBV28 and TRBJ2-7, with D possibly TRBD2 on 5 matching bases. In germline, CDR1 is MDHEN, CDR2 SYDVKM. Trimming shortened V by 5 bases and J by 5 bases, and 13 bases separated the two germline ends. The CDR3 contains 13 residues. Here the CDR3 DNA reads TGTGCCAGCAGTCCAATTAGCGTCCACGAGCAGTACTTC. This codes for CASSPISVHEQYF.

This clonotype was counted many times. V usage is TRBV12-3 or TRBV12-4 and J usage is TRBJ1-5, with D maybe TRBD1 (6 bases). The germline V and J ends were trimmed by 2 bases and 8 bases, with 13 bases remaining between them. The CDR3 consists of 14 residues. CDR3 residues: CASSLRGNGEPQHF. The CDR3 DNA reads TGTGCCAGCAGTTTAAGGGGGAATGGGGAGCCCCAGCATTTT.

The V and J genes are TRBV7-2 and TRBJ1-2, with a tentative D call TRBD1 (6 bases). Trimming stripped 4 bases from V and 8 bases from J, with 14 bases between. Germline-derived CDR1 and CDR2 are SGHTA and FQGNSA. This CDR3 spans 13 amino acids. Here the CDR3 DNA reads TGTGCCAGCAGCTCCGAACAGGGCGGGGGCTACACCTTC. Translated, it gives CASSSEQGGGYTF. The full variable domain, completed using reference TRBV7-2 and TRBJ1-2, is GAGVSQSPSNKVTEKGKDVELRCDPISGHTALYWYRQSLGQGLEFLIYFQGNSAPDKSGLPSDRFSAERTGGSVSTLTIQRTQQEDSAVYLCASSSEQGGGYTFGSGTRLTVV.

This clonotype has a count of ten or more. The J gene is TRBJ2-7, the V gene TRBV7-2, with D perhaps being TRBD1 or TRBD2 (5 bases each). The ends were cut back, 1 base at V and 6 bases at J, with 13 bases in the middle. Germline values: CDR1 SGHTA, CDR2 FQGNSA. This CDR3 has 14 amino acids. The CDR3 DNA sequence: TGTGCCAGCAGCTTAGAAGGGGTTGGGGGCGAGCAGTACTTC. Translated: CASSLEGVGGEQYF.

This clonotype was observed a few times. The chain combines TRBV15 with TRBJ1-5; 10 nucleotides agree with TRBD1. The V gene end was trimmed by 0 bases and the J gene end by 9 bases; junction bases not matched to a gene: 14. Germline V gene data show CDR1 as LNHNV and CDR2 as YYDKDF (reference sequence). The CDR3 is 18 residues long. The CDR3 nucleotides are TGTGCCACCAGCAGAGATCGTGCGGGACAGGGGCCTTTGGCGCCCCAGCATTTT. Protein product: CATSRDRAGQGPLAPQHF.

Many counts were recorded for this clonotype. The V gene is TRBV5-6, the J gene TRBJ2-1; a weak D match, TRBD1 (5 bases). Trimming cost V 2 bases and J 7 bases, with 7 bases left between them. CDR1 SGHDT and CDR2 YYEEEE come from the germline V gene. The CDR3 runs 12 residues. Here the CDR3 reads CASSFTGNEQFF. The CDR3 nucleotides are TGTGCCAGCAGCTTTACAGGAAATGAGCAGTTCTTC.

The chain links TRBV4-3 to TRBJ1-2; D might be TRBD1 (5 bases). This CDR3 has 14 amino acids. Trimming cost V 1 base and J 8 bases, with 14 bases left between them. Germline lookup yields CDR1 LGHNA and CDR2 YSLEER. Written as DNA, the CDR3 is TGCGCCAGCAGCCAAGCTGGCAGGGTTGGCGGCTACACCTTC. It codes for CASSQAGRVGGYTF.

The chain couples TRBV29-1 to TRBJ2-3; D ambiguous. V lost 2 bases and J lost 2, with 8 bases in between. The germline V gene encodes CDR1 SQVTM and CDR2 ANQGSEA. The CDR3 loop spans 13 amino acids. The CDR3, as DNA: TGCAGCGTTGAAAGGTACTCCACAGATACGCAGTATTTT. Protein sequence: CSVERYSTDTQYF.

Only a few counts were recorded for this clonotype. This chain uses TRBV4-1 with TRBJ1-1; TRBD1 matches at 9 bases. CDR1 MGHRA and CDR2 YSYEKL come from the germline V gene. The CDR3 spans 15 residues. J lost 6 bases, V lost 0 bases, and 5 bases had no gene match. CDR3 DNA sequence: TGCGCCAGCAGCCAAGATGACAGGGGGGGCTCTGAAGCTTTCTTT. This translates into CASSQDDRGGSEAFF.

The chain carries TRBV5-1 and TRBJ2-1; 12 nucleotides align to TRBD2. The V gene's germline CDR1 is SGHRS and CDR2 YFSETQ. V lost 1 base, J lost 7 bases, and 6 bases stayed unmatched. The CDR3 extends over 16 amino acids. CDR3: CASSLSRLAGGNEQFF. The CDR3 region has the DNA TGCGCCAGCAGCTTGTCCCGGCTAGCGGGAGGGAATGAGCAGTTCTTC.

This clonotype occurred once. A much bigger clone sits one base away, suggesting this may be a read error. The V gene is TRBV12-3 or TRBV12-4, the J gene TRBJ2-1; 13 bases agree with TRBD2. The CDR3 has 19 amino acids. CDR3 protein: CARSLLGLAGRGGIDEQFF. For the CDR3, the DNA is TGTGCCCGCAGTTTATTGGGACTAGCGGGAAGGGGTGGTATAGATGAGCAGTTCTTC.

This clonotype is categorized as medium-sized. This rearrangement joins TRBV5-1 to TRBJ2-1; the match to TRBD2 covers 8 bases. The CDR3 is 18 amino acids. The germline gives CDR1 SGHRS, CDR2 YFSETQ. J lost 0 bases, V lost 4 bases, and 12 bases had no gene match. The CDR3 loop reads CASSPGTRWRGSYNEQFF. CDR3 DNA sequence: TGCGCCAGCAGCCCCGGGACTAGATGGAGGGGCTCCTACAATGAGCAGTTCTTC.

This clonotype has ten or more counts. The V and J genes are TRBV7-7 and TRBJ2-5; tentative D call: TRBD1 (6 bases). With 5 bases removed from V and 2 bases from J, the gap between germline ends came to 15 bases. Germline V CDR1 and CDR2: SSHAT, FNYEAQ (reference sequence). The CDR3 length is 15 residues. CDR3 nucleotide sequence: TGTGCCAGCAGCCCCCGAAGGACAGCACAAGAGACCCAGTACTTC. Its translation is CASSPRRTAQETQYF. Using reference TRBV7-7 and TRBJ2-5 for the parts outside the CDR3, the full variable domain is GAGVSQSPRYKVTKRGQDVTLRCDPISSHATLYWYQQALGQGPEFLTYFNYEAQPDKSGLPSDRFSAERPEGSISTLTIQRTEQRDSAMYRCASSPRRTAQETQYFGPGTRLLVL.

This clonotype was found many times. The chain uses TRBV20-1 and TRBJ2-7; D unresolved. The CDR3 extends over 15 amino acids. V was trimmed by 1 base and J by 5 bases, leaving 18 bases between them. The V gene's germline CDR1 is DFQATT and CDR2 SNEGSKA (reference sequence). This CDR3 is CSARAPGLAEDEQYF. The CDR3 DNA reads TGCAGTGCTAGAGCCCCCGGGCTGGCCGAAGACGAGCAGTACTTC.

The sample holds many counts of this clonotype. This chain joins TRBV11-2 and TRBJ2-7; 8 bases match TRBD1. Germline V gives CDR1 SGHAT, CDR2 FQNNGV. V trimming: 3 bases; J trimming: 1 base; junction bases outside the gene matches: 8. This CDR3 region has 16 residues. This CDR3 is CASSFLRTGSSYEQYF. The CDR3, as DNA: TGTGCCAGCAGCTTCCTTAGGACAGGGTCGTCCTACGAGCAGTACTTC.

This clonotype was detected only a few times. The chain couples TRBV20-1 to TRBJ1-2; TRBD1 might be the D (6 bases). V was cut by 0 bases and J by 2 bases, with 16 bases left in between. This CDR3 comprises 16 residues. Germline V gives CDR1 DFQATT, CDR2 SNEGSKA (reference sequence). CDR3 sequence reads: CSARDGTRTKNYGYTF. In DNA form, the CDR3 reads TGCAGTGCTAGAGATGGGACAAGAACCAAAAACTATGGCTACACCTTC.

The sample holds many counts of this clonotype. The rearrangement uses TRBV28 and TRBJ2-1, with 10 bases fitting TRBD1. The CDR3 is 20 amino acids. Germline trimming cut 6 bases from V and 1 base from J; bases unmatched to any gene: 18. CDR1 is MDHEN, CDR2 SYDVKM, per germline. CDR3 nucleotide sequence: TGTGCCAGCAGGTGGACGCCGGGACAGGGGATCCTCCCTTCCTACAATGAGCAGTTCTTC. Translating it yields CASRWTPGQGILPSYNEQFF.

This clonotype was picked up many times. Germline and junction disagree at one end, which may indicate a read error. The rearrangement uses TRBV20-1 and TRBJ1-1; possible D gene TRBD1, 5 bases. Per germline, CDR1 DFQATT and CDR2 SNEGSKA (reference sequence). This CDR3 is 8 amino acids long. The DNA of the CDR3 is TGCAGTGCCCAGGGACTGTCATTT. Protein: CSAQGLSF.